This record looks at one T cell receptor beta chain sequence and its context. What it binds is not known. This sample was taken from a study of cytomegalovirus exposure and HLA in healthy donors. J gave up 4 bases and V 6 bases, and 10 bases lay outside the gene matches. This CDR3 has 15 residues. The germline CDR1 and CDR2 sequences are ENHRY and SYGVKD. Here immunoSEQ multiplex PCR was the method, and the copy in TCRdb shows in-frame clones only, minus some. The sample comprises 150,000 to 200,000 clones, 85% of which are singletons, and about a sixth rests with the top ten. Study-wide findings and caveats: Researchers catalogued about 160 TCR beta chains as cytomegalovirus-associated.

The chain links TRBV10-3 to TRBJ2-7, with TRBD1 matching 9 bases. Material for sequencing was PBMCs. The origin of this receptor is a man in his late teens or twenties in good health and CMV-seropositive. The CDR3 here is CAIRQSQGAEYEQYF. In nucleotides, the CDR3 is TGTGCCATCAGACAATCACAGGGGGCCGAATACGAGCAGTACTTC.